The sequence of this T cell receptor beta chain was determined in a study of T cells in Graves' hyperthyroidism and ophthalmopathy. Study-level results: Blood also held most thyroid clonotypes expanded beyond 0.001. Ophthalmopathy was model-predicted a median roughly 6.5 months pre-onset.

The source material, RNA transcripts, was used to amplify TCR beta CDR3 regions. The HTBI primer set was used in a first-round RT-PCR of the TCR CDR3. TCRdb processed the multiplex PCR reads anew with MiXCR; each CDR3 protein has one entry. The table has a few hundred thousand distinct CDR3 sequences, around 46% seen once. This CDR3 region has 14 residues. Trimming removed 7 bases from V and 6 bases from J, with 19 bases in between. In germline, CDR1 is ENHRY, CDR2 SYGVKD. This clonotype came up many times. Its antigen is currently unknown. Uncontrolled infection, other autoimmune disease, pregnancy and lactation each barred patients from inclusion. Based on clinical symptoms, serum thyroxine and TRAb, thyroid ultrasound and orbital computed tomography, diagnoses were reached.

Sequencing input: peripheral blood or thyroid tissue (not recorded which). The TCR originated in an adult woman with Graves' disease, either hyperthyroidism or ophthalmopathy (not recorded which). The V call is TRBV10-3, the J call TRBJ2-7, with D hard to call. In nucleotides, the CDR3 is TGTGCCATCACCCCGACCGCGGACCCGGCCGAGCAGTACTTC. Its protein is CAITPTADPAEQYF.